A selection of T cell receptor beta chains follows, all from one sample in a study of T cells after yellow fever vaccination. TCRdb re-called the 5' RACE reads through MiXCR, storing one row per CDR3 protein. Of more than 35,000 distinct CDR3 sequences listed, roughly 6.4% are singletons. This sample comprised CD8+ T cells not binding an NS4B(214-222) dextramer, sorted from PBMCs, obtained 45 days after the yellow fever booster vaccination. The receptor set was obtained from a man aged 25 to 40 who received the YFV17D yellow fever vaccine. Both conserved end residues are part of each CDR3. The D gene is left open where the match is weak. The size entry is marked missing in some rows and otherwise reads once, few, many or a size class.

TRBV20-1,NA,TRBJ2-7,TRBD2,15,TGCAGTGCTAGAAACCTCCGACTAGCACTTTACGAGCAGTACTTC,CSARNLRLALYEQYF
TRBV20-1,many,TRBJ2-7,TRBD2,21,TGCAGTGCTAGAGATCTGGGACTAGCGGGACCTCTTTCGGCCCGGCCGGGGGAGCAGTACTTC,CSARDLGLAGPLSARPGEQYF
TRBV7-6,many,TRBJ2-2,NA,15,TGTGCCAGCAGCCGCTCGTGGGGGCTTGGCGGGGAGCTGTTTTTT,CASSRSWGLGGELFF
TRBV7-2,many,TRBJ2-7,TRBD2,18,TGTGCCAGCAGCTTAGCGGGACTAGCGGGAGTTGGTTCCTACGAGCAGTACTTC,CASSLAGLAGVGSYEQYF
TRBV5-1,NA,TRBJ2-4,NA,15,TGCGCCAGCAGCTCAGGGAGCTCGGCCAAAAACATTCAGTACTTC,CASSSGSSAKNIQYF
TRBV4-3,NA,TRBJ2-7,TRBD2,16,TGCGCCAGCAGCCAAGATAATGGGGGAGGGCCCGGCGAGCAGTACTTC,CASSQDNGGGPGEQYF
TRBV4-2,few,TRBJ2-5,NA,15,TGTGCCAGCAGCCAAGATCGGGGGAACCAAGAGACCCAGTACTTC,CASSQDRGNQETQYF
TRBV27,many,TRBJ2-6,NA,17,TGTGCCAGCAGTTTATCCGGGGGCTCCGCCGGGGCCAACGTCCTGACTTTC,CASSLSGGSAGANVLTF
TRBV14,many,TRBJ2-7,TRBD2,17,TGTGCCAGCAGCCAAGTCGAAGGGACTAGCGTTAGTTACGAGCAGTACTTC,CASSQVEGTSVSYEQYF
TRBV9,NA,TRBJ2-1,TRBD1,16,TGTGCCAGTGAACCCCACGGAGGACAGGGGACAAATGAGCAGTTCTTC,CASEPHGGQGTNEQFF
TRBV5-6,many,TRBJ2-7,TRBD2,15,TGTGCCAGCAGCTTGTTAGCGGGAGGAGCTGACGAGCAGTACTTC,CASSLLAGGADEQYF
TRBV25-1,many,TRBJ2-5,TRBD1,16,TGTGCCAGCAGTTGGACAGGGGGTAGAAGTGGAGAGACCCAGTACTTC,CASSWTGGRSGETQYF
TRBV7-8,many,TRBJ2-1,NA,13,TGTGCCAGCAGCCTAGGGGGGTGGAATGAGCAGTTCTTC,CASSLGGWNEQFF
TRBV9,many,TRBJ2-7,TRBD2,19,TGTGCCAGCAGCGAGCCACGAGGGGAGACTAGCGGAGAGACCTACGAGCAGTACTTC,CASSEPRGETSGETYEQYF
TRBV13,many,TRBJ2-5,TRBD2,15,TGTGCCAGCAGTTTCGGACTAGCGGGACAAGAGACCCAGTACTTC,CASSFGLAGQETQYF
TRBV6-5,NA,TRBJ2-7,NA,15,TGTGCCAGCAGTTACTCGAATTTGGGGATCTACGAGCAGTACTTC,CASSYSNLGIYEQYF
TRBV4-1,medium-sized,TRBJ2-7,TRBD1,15,TGCGCCAGCAGCCAAGAAGGGACAGGGGTCTACGAGCAGTACTTC,CASSQEGTGVYEQYF
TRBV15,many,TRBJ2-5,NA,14,TGTGCCACCAGCAGGTTCGGCGTTCGAGAGACCCAGTACTTC,CATSRFGVRETQYF
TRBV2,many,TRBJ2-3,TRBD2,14,TGTGCCAGCAAAGCGACTAGCAATGCAGATACGCAGTATTTT,CASKATSNADTQYF
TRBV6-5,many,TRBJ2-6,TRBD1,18,TGTGCCAGCAGTTACGCGCCACAGGGGCCCTCTGGGGCCAACGTCCTGACTTTC,CASSYAPQGPSGANVLTF
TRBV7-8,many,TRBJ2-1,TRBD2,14,TGTGCCAGCAGCACCGCGGGAGACTTGGATGAGCAGTTCTTC,CASSTAGDLDEQFF
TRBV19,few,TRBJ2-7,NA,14,TGTGCCAGTAGTATAGATGACTCCTCCTACGAGCAGTACTTC,CASSIDDSSYEQYF
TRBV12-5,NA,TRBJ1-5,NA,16,TGTGCTAGTGGTTTCCTGACAGAGTATAGCAATCAGCCCCAGCATTTT,CASGFLTEYSNQPQHF
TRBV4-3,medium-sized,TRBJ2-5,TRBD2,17,TGCGCCAGCAGCCAAGATGTCGATAGCGGGAGCCAAGAGACCCAGTACTTC,CASSQDVDSGSQETQYF
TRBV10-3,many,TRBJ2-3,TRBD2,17,TGTGCCTCGACCGGGACTAGCGGGACCGAAAGCACAGATACGCAGTATTTT,CASTGTSGTESTDTQYF
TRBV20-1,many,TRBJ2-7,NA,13,TGCAGTGCTAGAGTGGTGACAGACTACGAGCAGTACTTC,CSARVVTDYEQYF
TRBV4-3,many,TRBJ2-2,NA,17,TGCGCCAGCAGCCAAGATCCGGCTAGCGCGAACACCGGGGAGCTGTTTTTT,CASSQDPASANTGELFF
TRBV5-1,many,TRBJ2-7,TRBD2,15,TGCGCCAGCAGCTCGACTAGCGGAGAAACCTACGAGCAGTACTTC,CASSSTSGETYEQYF
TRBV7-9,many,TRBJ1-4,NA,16,TGTGCCAGCAGCTTACCAGCCCCGACAACTAATGAAAAACTGTTTTTT,CASSLPAPTTNEKLFF
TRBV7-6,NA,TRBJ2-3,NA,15,TGTGCCAGCAGCGGTAGGGGGGAGCGTGATGATACGCAGTATTTT,CASSGRGERDDTQYF
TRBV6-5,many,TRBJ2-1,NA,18,TGTGCCAGCAGTTACTCGGGGGAGAGTTTCGAGGCGGGGATTGGGCAGTTCTTC,CASSYSGESFEAGIGQFF
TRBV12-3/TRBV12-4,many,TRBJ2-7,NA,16,TGTGCCAGCAGTTTCGGTGGGTCAGGGGGGCTGTACGAGCAGTACTTC,CASSFGGSGGLYEQYF
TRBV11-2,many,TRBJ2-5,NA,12,TGTGCCAGCAGCTTAGACTTAGAGACCCAGTACTTC,CASSLDLETQYF
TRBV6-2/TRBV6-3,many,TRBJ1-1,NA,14,TGTGCCAGCAGCCGTTACCCGGGCTCTCCTGAAGCTTTCTTT,CASSRYPGSPEAFF
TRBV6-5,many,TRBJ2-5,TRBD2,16,TGTGCCAGCAGTTACTCAGCGGGACGATATAAGGAGACCCAGTACTTC,CASSYSAGRYKETQYF
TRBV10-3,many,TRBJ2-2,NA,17,TGTGCCATCAGTGCTATTGAGCGGAGGGGGAACACCGGGGAGCTGTTTTTT,CAISAIERRGNTGELFF
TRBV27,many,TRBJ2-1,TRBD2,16,TGTGCCAGCAGTTTATCCACTAGCGGGAGGGCCAATGAGCAGTTCTTC,CASSLSTSGRANEQFF
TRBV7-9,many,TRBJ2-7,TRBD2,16,TGTGCCAGCAGATCAGACCCTGCTAGCGGCTCCTACGAGCAGTACTTC,CASRSDPASGSYEQYF
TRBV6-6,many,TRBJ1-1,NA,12,TGTGCCAGCTGCCGGTTGAACACTGAAGCTTTCTTT,CASCRLNTEAFF
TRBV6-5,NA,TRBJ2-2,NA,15,TGTGTCAGCAGTTACCCGGCCGGGAACACCGGGGAGCTGTTTTTT,CVSSYPAGNTGELFF
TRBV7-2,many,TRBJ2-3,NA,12,TGTGCCAGCAGCTCCGTTGGGGATACGCAGTATTTT,CASSSVGDTQYF
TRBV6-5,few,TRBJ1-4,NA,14,TGTGCCAGCAGTAGGGTCGGGGGTATAGAAAAACTGTTTTTT,CASSRVGGIEKLFF
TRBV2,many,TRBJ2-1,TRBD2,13,TGTGCCAGCGGGGAGGGAGGCTACAATGAGCAGTTCTTC,CASGEGGYNEQFF
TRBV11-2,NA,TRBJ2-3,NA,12,TGTGCCAGCAGCTTAGGGTTCGGGCCGCAGTATTTT,CASSLGFGPQYF
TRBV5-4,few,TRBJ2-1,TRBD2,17,TGTGCCAGCAGCTTGTTCCCGACTAGCGGATTCTACAATGAGCAGTTCTTC,CASSLFPTSGFYNEQFF
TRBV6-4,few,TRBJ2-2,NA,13,TGTGCCAGCAGTGTTACAAGGACCGGGGAGCTGTTTTTT,CASSVTRTGELFF
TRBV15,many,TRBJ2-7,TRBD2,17,TGTGCCACCAGCAGAGATCGTATAGCGGGGAGCTCCTACGAGCAGTACTTC,CATSRDRIAGSSYEQYF
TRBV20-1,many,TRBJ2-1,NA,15,TGCAGTGCTAGAGATGGAGGGCTAGCGAAGGATGAGCAGTTCTTC,CSARDGGLAKDEQFF
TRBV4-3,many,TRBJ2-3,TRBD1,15,TGCGCCAGCAGCCCGGGACAGGAGTACGCAGATACGCAGTATTTT,CASSPGQEYADTQYF